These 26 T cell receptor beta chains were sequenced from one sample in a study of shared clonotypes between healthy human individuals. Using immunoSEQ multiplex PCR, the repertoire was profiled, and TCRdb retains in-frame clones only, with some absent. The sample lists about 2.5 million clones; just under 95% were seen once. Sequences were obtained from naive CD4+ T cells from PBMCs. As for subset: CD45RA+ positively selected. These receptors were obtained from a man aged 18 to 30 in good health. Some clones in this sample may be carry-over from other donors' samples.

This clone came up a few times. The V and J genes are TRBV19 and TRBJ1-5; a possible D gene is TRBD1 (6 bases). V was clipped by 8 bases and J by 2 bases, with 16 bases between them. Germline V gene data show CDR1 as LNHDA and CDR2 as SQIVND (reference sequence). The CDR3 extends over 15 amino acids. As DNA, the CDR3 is TGTGCCAGTTGCCCTCTGGACAGAGGCAATCAGCCCCAGCATTTT. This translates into CASCPLDRGNQPQHF. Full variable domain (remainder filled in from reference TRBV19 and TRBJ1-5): DGGITQSPKYLFRKEGQNVTLSCEQNLNHDAMYWYRQDPGQGLRLIYYSQIVNDFQKGDIAEGYSVSREKKESFPLTVTSAQKNPTAFYLCASCPLDRGNQPQHFGDGTRLSIL.

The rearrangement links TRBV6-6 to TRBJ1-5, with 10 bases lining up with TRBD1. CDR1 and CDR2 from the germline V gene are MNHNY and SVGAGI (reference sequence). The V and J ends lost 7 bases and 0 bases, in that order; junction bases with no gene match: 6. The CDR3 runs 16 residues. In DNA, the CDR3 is TGTGCCAGCACCCGGGACAGGGGTTATAGCAATCAGCCCCAGCATTTT. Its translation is CASTRDRGYSNQPQHF.

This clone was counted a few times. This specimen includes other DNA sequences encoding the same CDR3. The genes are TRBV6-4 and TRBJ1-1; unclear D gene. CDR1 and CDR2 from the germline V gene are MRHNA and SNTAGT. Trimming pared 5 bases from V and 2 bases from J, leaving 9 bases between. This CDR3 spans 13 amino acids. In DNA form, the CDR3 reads TGTGCCAGCAGTCGGACGGGAAACACTGAAGCTTTCTTT. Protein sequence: CASSRTGNTEAFF.

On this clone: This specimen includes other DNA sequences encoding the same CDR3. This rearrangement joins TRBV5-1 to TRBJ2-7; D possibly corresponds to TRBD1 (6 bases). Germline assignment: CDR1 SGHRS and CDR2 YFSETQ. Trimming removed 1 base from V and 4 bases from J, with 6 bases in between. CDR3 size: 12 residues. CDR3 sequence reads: CASSLTGYEQYF. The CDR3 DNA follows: TGCGCCAGCAGCTTGACAGGGTACGAGCAGTACTTC.

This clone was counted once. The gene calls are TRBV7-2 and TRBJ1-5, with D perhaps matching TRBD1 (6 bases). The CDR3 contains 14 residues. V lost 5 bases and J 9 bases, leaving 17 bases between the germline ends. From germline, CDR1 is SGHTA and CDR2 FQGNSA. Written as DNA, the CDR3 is TGTGCCAGCAGCCTAGGACAGCCTTTTGGGCCCCAGCATTTT. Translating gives CASSLGQPFGPQHF.

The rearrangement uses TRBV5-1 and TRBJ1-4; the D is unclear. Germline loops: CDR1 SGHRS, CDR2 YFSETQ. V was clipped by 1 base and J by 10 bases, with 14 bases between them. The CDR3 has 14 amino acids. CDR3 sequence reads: CASSLFNPLGKLFF. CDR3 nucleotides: TGCGCCAGCAGCTTGTTCAACCCGCTGGGAAAACTGTTTTTT.

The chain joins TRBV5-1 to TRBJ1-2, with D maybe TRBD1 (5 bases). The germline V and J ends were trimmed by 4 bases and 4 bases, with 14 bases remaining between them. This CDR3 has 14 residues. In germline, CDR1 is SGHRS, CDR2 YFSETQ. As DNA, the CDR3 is TGCGCCAGCAGCCTCCGGGACGGAGTCTATGGCTACACCTTC. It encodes CASSLRDGVYGYTF.

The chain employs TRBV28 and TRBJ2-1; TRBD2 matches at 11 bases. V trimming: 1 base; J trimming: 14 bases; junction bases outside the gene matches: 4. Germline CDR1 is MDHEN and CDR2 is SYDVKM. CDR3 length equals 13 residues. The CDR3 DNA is TGTGCCAGCAGTTTATTTAGCGGGAGGGCCGAGTTCTTC. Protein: CASSLFSGRAEFF.

In DNA, the CDR3 is TGTGCCAGCAGCTTAGCCCGCCCCGCACGGACTAGCGGGACCCAGTACTTC. This codes for CASSLARPARTSGTQYF. The chain is built from TRBV7-9 and TRBJ2-5, with TRBD2 matching 10 bases. Per germline, CDR1 SEHNR and CDR2 FQNEAQ (reference sequence). This CDR3 contains 17 residues. V shed 0 bases and J 7 bases; nucleotides not matched to a gene: 11.

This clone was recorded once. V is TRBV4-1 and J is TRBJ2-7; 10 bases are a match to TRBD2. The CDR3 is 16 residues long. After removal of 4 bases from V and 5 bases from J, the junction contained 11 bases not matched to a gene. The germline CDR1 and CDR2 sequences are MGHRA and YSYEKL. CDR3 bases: TGCGCCAGCAGCCTGTCCTCTAGCGGGAGCATGCACGAGCAGTACTTC. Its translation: CASSLSSSGSMHEQYF.

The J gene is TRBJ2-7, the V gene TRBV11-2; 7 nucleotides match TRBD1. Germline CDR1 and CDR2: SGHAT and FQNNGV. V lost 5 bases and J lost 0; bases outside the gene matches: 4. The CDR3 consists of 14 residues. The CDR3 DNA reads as TGTGCCAGCAGCCTGACAGGGCGCTCCTACGAGCAGTACTTC. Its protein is CASSLTGRSYEQYF. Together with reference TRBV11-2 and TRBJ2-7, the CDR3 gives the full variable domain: EAGVAQSPRYKIIEKRQSVAFWCNPISGHATLYWYQQILGQGPKLLIQFQNNGVVDDSQLPKDRFSAERLKGVDSTLKIQPAKLEDSAVYLCASSLTGRSYEQYFGPGTRLTVT.

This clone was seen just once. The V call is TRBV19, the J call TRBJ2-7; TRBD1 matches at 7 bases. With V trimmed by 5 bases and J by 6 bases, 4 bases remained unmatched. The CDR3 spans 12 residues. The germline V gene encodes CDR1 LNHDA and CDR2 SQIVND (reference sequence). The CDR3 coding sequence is TGTGCCAGTAGTGTCAGGGACAGCGAGCAGTACTTC. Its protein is CASSVRDSEQYF.

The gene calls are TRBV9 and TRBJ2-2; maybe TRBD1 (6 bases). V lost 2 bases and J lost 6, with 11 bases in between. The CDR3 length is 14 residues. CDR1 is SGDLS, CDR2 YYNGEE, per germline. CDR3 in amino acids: CASSVGQRPGELFF. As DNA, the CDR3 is TGTGCCAGCAGCGTTGGACAGCGCCCCGGGGAGCTGTTTTTT.

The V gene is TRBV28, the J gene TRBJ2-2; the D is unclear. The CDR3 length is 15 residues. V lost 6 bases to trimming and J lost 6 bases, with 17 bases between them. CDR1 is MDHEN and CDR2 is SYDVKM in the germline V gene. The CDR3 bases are TGTGCCAGCAGCCTCTTCGCTCTGGGGTCCGGGGAGCTGTTTTTT. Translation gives CASSLFALGSGELFF. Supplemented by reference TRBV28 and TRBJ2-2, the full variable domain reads DVKVTQSSRYLVKRTGEKVFLECVQDMDHENMFWYRQDPGLGLRLIYFSYDVKMKEKGDIPEGYSVSREKKERFSLILESASTNQTSMYLCASSLFALGSGELFFGEGSRLTVL.

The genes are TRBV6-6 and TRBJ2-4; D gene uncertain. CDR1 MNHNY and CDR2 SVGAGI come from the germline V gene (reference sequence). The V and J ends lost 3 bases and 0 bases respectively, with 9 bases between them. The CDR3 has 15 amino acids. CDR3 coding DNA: TGTGCCAGCAGTTATGGCGAAATAGCCAAAAACATTCAGTACTTC. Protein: CASSYGEIAKNIQYF.

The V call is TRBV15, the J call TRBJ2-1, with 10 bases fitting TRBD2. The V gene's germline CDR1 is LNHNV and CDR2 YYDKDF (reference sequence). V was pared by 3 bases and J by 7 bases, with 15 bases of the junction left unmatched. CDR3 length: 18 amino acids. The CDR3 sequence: CATSRGFGSGRAVNEQFF. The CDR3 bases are TGTGCCACCAGCAGGGGATTCGGCAGCGGGAGGGCCGTAAATGAGCAGTTCTTC.

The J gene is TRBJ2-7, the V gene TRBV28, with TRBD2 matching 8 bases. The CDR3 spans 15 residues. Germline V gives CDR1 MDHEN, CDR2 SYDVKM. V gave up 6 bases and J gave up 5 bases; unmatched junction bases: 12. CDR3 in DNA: TGTGCCAGCAGGGGGCCGGGACTAGGTTCCCACGAGCAGTACTTC. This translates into CASRGPGLGSHEQYF.

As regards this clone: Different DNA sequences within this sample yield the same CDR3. The CDR3: CAISESTGYGYTF. In DNA form, the CDR3 reads TGTGCCATCAGTGAGTCCACAGGCTATGGCTACACCTTC. The V call is TRBV10-3, the J call TRBJ1-2; TRBD1 is a possible D gene (5 bases). Germline lookup yields CDR1 ENHRY and CDR2 SYGVKD. The V end was cut by 0 bases, the J end by 4 bases, with 6 bases between. The CDR3 covers 13 residues.

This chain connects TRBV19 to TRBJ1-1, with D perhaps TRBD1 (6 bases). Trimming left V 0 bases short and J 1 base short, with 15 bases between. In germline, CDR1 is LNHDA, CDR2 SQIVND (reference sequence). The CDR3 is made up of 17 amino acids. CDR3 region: CASSIDRYGQRNTEAFF. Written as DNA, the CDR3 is TGTGCCAGTAGTATAGATCGTTATGGACAGAGGAACACTGAAGCTTTCTTT.

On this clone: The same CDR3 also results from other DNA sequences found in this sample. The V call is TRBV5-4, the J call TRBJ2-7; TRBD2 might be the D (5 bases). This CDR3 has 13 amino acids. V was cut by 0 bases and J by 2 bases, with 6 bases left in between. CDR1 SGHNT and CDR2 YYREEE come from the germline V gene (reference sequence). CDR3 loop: CASSLGTPYEQYF. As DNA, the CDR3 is TGTGCCAGCAGCTTGGGGACTCCCTACGAGCAGTACTTC.

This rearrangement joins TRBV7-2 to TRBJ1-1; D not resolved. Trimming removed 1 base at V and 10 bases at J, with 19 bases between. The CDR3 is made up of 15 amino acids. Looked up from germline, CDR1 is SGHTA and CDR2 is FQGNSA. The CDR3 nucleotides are TGTGCCAGCAGCTTAGATTCCATCTTCTCCGGAGGAGCTTTCTTT. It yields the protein CASSLDSIFSGGAFF. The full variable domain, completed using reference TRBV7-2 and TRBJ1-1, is GAGVSQSPSNKVTEKGKDVELRCDPISGHTALYWYRQSLGQGLEFLIYFQGNSAPDKSGLPSDRFSAERTGGSVSTLTIQRTQQEDSAVYLCASSLDSIFSGGAFFGQGTRLTVV.

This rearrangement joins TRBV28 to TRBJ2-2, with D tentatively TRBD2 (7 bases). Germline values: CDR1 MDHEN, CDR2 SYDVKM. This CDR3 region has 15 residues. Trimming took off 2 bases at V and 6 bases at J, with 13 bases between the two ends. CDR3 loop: CASSLGGGGPGELFF. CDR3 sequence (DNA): TGTGCCAGCAGTTTAGGCGGGGGCGGTCCCGGGGAGCTGTTTTTT.

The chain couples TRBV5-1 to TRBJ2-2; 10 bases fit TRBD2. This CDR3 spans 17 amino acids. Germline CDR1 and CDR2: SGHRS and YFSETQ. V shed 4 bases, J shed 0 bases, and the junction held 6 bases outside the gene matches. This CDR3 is CASSLASGRANTGELFF. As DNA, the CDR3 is TGCGCCAGCAGCCTGGCTAGCGGGAGAGCGAACACCGGGGAGCTGTTTTTT.

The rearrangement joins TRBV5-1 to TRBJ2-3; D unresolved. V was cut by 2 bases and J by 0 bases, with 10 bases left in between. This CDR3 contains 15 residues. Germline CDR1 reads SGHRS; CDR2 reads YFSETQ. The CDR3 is CASSLTPESTDTQYF. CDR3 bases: TGCGCCAGCAGCTTAACCCCGGAGAGCACAGATACGCAGTATTTT.

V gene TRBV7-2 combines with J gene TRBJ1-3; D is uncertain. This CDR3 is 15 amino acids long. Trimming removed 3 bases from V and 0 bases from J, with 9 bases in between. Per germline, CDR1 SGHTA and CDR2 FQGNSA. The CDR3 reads CASSLMWGSGNTIYF. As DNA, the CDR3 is TGTGCCAGCAGCTTGATGTGGGGCTCTGGAAACACCATATATTTT.

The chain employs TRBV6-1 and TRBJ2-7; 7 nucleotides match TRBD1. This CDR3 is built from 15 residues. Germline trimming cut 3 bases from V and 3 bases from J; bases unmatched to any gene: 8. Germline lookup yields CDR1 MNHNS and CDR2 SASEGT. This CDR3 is CASSDHPGQHYEQYF. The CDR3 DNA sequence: TGTGCCAGCAGTGATCACCCGGGACAGCACTACGAGCAGTACTTC.